The next 18 T cell receptor beta chains were all read from a single sample in a study of T-cell reconstitution after alpha-beta-depleted transplantation in children. Unique molecular identifiers tagged the TCRbeta library. TCRdb re-analysed the PCR reads in MiXCR, keeping a single row per CDR3 protein. The data show a few hundred thousand distinct CDR3 sequences, under 13% seen once. This material consisted of PBMCs from the stem cell graft donor, taken from the stem cell graft. These receptors were collected from a human donor who donated a stem cell graft to a child with acute lymphoblastic leukemia.

In its sample, this clonotype was seen many times. The chain links TRBV27 to TRBJ2-5, with 8 bases lining up with TRBD1. Germline assignment: CDR1 MNHEY and CDR2 SMNVEV (reference sequence). V lost 6 bases and J lost 0; bases outside the gene matches: 6. The CDR3 runs to 15 residues. The CDR3 loop reads CASRDRARHQETQYF. The CDR3 DNA is TGTGCCAGCAGGGACAGGGCGCGCCACCAAGAGACCCAGTACTTC.

The sample holds a few counts of this clonotype. The V call is TRBV7-9, the J call TRBJ1-4; 8 bases line up with TRBD1. This CDR3 has 17 amino acids. The germline CDR1 and CDR2 sequences are SEHNR and FQNEAQ (reference sequence). The ends lost 0 bases at V and 0 bases at J; junction bases unmatched: 3. The CDR3 coding sequence is TGTGCCAGCAGCTTAGCGGCAGGGGGCGCAACTAATGAAAAACTGTTTTTT. Its translation: CASSLAAGGATNEKLFF.

The chain has TRBV6-1 and TRBJ1-5; possible D gene TRBD1, 6 bases. The germline CDR1 and CDR2 sequences are MNHNS and SASEGT. CDR3 size: 15 residues. Trimming stripped 6 bases from V and 6 bases from J, with 18 bases between. The CDR3 here is CASRPTGARSQPQHF. In DNA form, the CDR3 reads TGTGCCAGCAGGCCCACGGGGGCGCGTAGTCAGCCCCAGCATTTT.

This clonotype was counted a few times. This chain links TRBV29-1 with TRBJ1-2, with D possibly being TRBD1 (5 bases). There are 11 residues in the CDR3. Trimming cost V 2 bases and J 8 bases, with 9 bases left between them. Germline loops: CDR1 SQVTM, CDR2 ANQGSEA. CDR3 coding DNA: TGCAGCGTTGAACGGGGCAGGGGCTACACCTTC. It encodes CSVERGRGYTF.

This clonotype has just a few counts. The chain has TRBV7-3 and TRBJ1-2; D is undetermined. CDR1 is SGHTA, CDR2 FQGTGA, per germline. Trimming stripped 1 base from V and 4 bases from J, with 13 bases between. The CDR3 spans 15 residues. The CDR3 DNA follows: TGTGCCAGCAGCTTAAACGGCAACGGAGCCTATGGCTACACCTTC. This gives the protein CASSLNGNGAYGYTF.

This clonotype was seen more than once but under ten times. V is TRBV7-9 and J is TRBJ2-3; perhaps TRBD2 as D (6 bases). The CDR3 is made up of 15 amino acids. Germline CDR1 SEHNR, CDR2 FQNEAQ (reference sequence). Between the trimmed V and J ends, which lost 5 bases and 2 bases, there was a span of 14 bases. CDR3: CASSGGSLLTDTQYF. The DNA of the CDR3 is TGTGCCAGCAGCGGGGGGTCACTCCTCACAGATACGCAGTATTTT. Filled out from reference TRBV7-9 and TRBJ2-3, the complete variable domain reads DTGVSQNPRHKITKRGQNVTFRCDPISEHNRLYWYRQTLGQGPEFLTYFQNEAQLEKSRLLSDRFSAERPKGSFSTLEIQRTEQGDSAMYLCASSGGSLLTDTQYFGPGTRLTVL.

This clonotype was seen a few times. The chain carries TRBV27 and TRBJ2-7, with D tentatively TRBD1 (5 bases). CDR3 length equals 12 residues. The V end was cut by 4 bases, the J end by 9 bases, with 13 bases between. Germline V lookup: CDR1 MNHEY, CDR2 SMNVEV (reference sequence). CDR3: CASSSNQGSQYF. The DNA of the CDR3 is TGTGCCAGCAGTTCGAATCAGGGTTCGCAGTACTTC.

At least ten counts were recorded for this clonotype. The chain joins TRBV6-1 to TRBJ2-7; 7 positions match TRBD2. V lost 8 bases and J lost 5; bases outside the gene matches: 3. The V gene's germline CDR1 is MNHNS and CDR2 SASEGT. The CDR3 is made up of 11 amino acids. The CDR3 sequence: CASGRANEQYF. As DNA, the CDR3 is TGTGCCAGCGGGAGGGCCAACGAGCAGTACTTC.

There are a few counts of this clonotype. The chain is built from TRBV20-1 and TRBJ2-7, with TRBD2 matching 11 bases. V shed 0 bases, J shed 2 bases, and the junction held 12 bases outside the gene matches. Germline V gene lookup returns CDR1 DFQATT and CDR2 SNEGSKA (reference sequence). CDR3 size: 18 residues. The CDR3 is CSAREGKPIAGGPYEQYF. The CDR3 bases are TGCAGTGCTAGAGAGGGAAAGCCGATAGCGGGAGGGCCCTACGAGCAGTACTTC.

This clonotype was picked up a small number of times. At one end the junction does not follow the germline gene, possibly because of a read error. The chain employs TRBV20-1 and TRBJ2-4; D not certain. CDR3 length: 16 amino acids. Germline V lookup: CDR1 DFQATT, CDR2 SNEGSKA (reference sequence). CDR3 bases: TGCTGTGCTAGAGGTCCGGCGGATGCCTACAAAAACATTCAGTACTTC. It encodes CCARGPADAYKNIQYF.

This clonotype was counted a few times. The chain has TRBV27 and TRBJ2-7; the D gene is possibly TRBD2 (5 bases). Germline V gene data show CDR1 as MNHEY and CDR2 as SMNVEV (reference sequence). The ends were cut back, 10 bases at V and 2 bases at J, with 18 bases in the middle. CDR3 length: 14 residues. In nucleotides, the CDR3 is TGTGCCATGCCCGCGGGCCGATATACCTACGAGCAGTACTTC. Its translation: CAMPAGRYTYEQYF.

This clonotype turned up a few times. The chain carries TRBV20-1 and TRBJ2-1; 12 bases map to TRBD2. V trimming: 6 bases; J trimming: 4 bases; junction bases outside the gene matches: 1. This CDR3 comprises 13 residues. Germline CDR1 is DFQATT and CDR2 is SNEGSKA (reference sequence). The CDR3, as DNA: TGCAGTGCCACTAGCGGGAGGTACAATGAGCAGTTCTTC. Its protein product is CSATSGRYNEQFF.

In its sample, this clonotype was seen many times. The rearrangement links TRBV3-1 to TRBJ2-7, with D unclear. The CDR3 is 11 amino acids. Germline CDR1 reads LGHDT; CDR2 reads YNNKEL (reference sequence). Trimming took 5 bases from V and 4 from J, leaving 6 bases between them. CDR3 protein: CASSVRYEQYF. In DNA, the CDR3 is TGTGCCAGCAGCGTTCGATACGAGCAGTACTTC.

This clonotype has ten or more counts. The V gene is TRBV19, the J gene TRBJ2-7; D ambiguous. The CDR3 contains 13 residues. Trimming stripped 6 bases from V and 5 bases from J, with 14 bases between. Germline V CDR1 and CDR2: LNHDA, SQIVND (reference sequence). CDR3 nucleotide sequence: TGTGCCAGTAGAAATCACCCGGCGGACGAGCAGTACTTC. The encoded protein is CASRNHPADEQYF.

The rearrangement uses TRBV29-1 and TRBJ2-1; a possible D gene is TRBD2 (5 bases). Germline CDR1 reads SQVTM; CDR2 reads ANQGSEA. Trimming took 0 bases from V and 0 from J, leaving 15 bases between them. The CDR3 is 17 residues long. CDR3 sequence: CSVEDELSGSSYNEQFF. In DNA form, the CDR3 reads TGCAGCGTTGAAGACGAGTTATCGGGGAGCTCCTACAATGAGCAGTTCTTC.

About this clonotype itself: Compared with germline, one end of the junction differs, possibly owing to a read error. This rearrangement joins TRBV6-2 or TRBV6-3 to TRBJ2-7; D is ambiguous. This CDR3 has 11 amino acids. Germline CDR1 and CDR2: MNHEY and SVGEGT. The DNA of the CDR3 is TGTGCCAGCAGTTACGGAAGGGTTTCTGCCTTC. As protein: CASSYGRVSAF.

The chain carries TRBV20-1 and TRBJ2-2; 9 bases line up with TRBD1. Unmatched junction bases numbered 4, after V lost 2 bases and J lost 3 bases. Germline V gene data show CDR1 as DFQATT and CDR2 as SNEGSKA (reference sequence). The CDR3 covers 15 residues. The CDR3 loop is CSARNRDRDTGELFF. In DNA form, the CDR3 reads TGCAGTGCTAGAAACCGGGACAGGGACACCGGGGAGCTGTTTTTT.

The chain recombines TRBV29-1 with TRBJ2-3; D perhaps matches TRBD2 (6 bases). Looked up from germline, CDR1 is SQVTM and CDR2 is ANQGSEA. The CDR3 totals 14 residues. V was shortened by 4 bases and J by 4 bases, with 15 bases between the two germline ends. The CDR3 DNA reads TGCAGCGTTGTCCGGGACTCGGTTCCAGATACGCAGTATTTT. Protein product: CSVVRDSVPDTQYF.